This T cell receptor (beta chain) was sequenced for a study of CD8 T cells in ankylosing spondylitis. Study findings and constraints: The disease-linked clones had a CD8+ phenotype and low blood frequencies. Disease-linked clones were reportedly significantly enriched in matched ankylosing spondylitis synovial fluid.

As the method for making TCR beta libraries, quantitative 5'-RACE with molecular barcodes was used. TCRdb re-derived calls from the 5' RACE reads in MiXCR, one entry per CDR3 protein. The sample lists about 220,000 distinct CDR3 sequences; approximately 10% were seen once. From germline, CDR1 is SGHTA and CDR2 FQGTGA. This CDR3 is built from 14 residues. Trimming left V 2 bases short and J 5 bases short, with 12 bases between. A remark on this clonotype: The antigen is unknown.

This chain connects TRBV7-3 to TRBJ1-1; unclear D gene. Material for sequencing was blood, either unsorted or a sorted T cell fraction (not recorded which). This sequence was found in a male donor with ankylosing spondylitis or in good health (not recorded which). CDR3 coding DNA: TGTGCCAGCAGCTTAGTTGGGGAGAGGACTGAAGCTTTCTTT. Protein product: CASSLVGERTEAFF.